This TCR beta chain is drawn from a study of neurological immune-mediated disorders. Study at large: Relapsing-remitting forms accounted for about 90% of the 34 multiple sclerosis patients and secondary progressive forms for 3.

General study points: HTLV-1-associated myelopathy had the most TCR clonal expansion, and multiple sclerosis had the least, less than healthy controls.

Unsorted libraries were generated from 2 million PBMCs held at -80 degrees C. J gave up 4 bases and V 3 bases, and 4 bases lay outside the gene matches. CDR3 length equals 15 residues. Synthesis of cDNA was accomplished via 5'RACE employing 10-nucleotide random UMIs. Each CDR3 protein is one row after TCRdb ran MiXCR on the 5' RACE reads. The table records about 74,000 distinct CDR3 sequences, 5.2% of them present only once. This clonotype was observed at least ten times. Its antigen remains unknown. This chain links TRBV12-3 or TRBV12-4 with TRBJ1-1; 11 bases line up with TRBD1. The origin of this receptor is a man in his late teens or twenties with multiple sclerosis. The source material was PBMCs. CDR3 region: CASSFGQGAGTEAFF. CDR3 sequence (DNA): TGTGCCAGCAGTTTCGGACAGGGGGCGGGCACTGAAGCTTTCTTT.